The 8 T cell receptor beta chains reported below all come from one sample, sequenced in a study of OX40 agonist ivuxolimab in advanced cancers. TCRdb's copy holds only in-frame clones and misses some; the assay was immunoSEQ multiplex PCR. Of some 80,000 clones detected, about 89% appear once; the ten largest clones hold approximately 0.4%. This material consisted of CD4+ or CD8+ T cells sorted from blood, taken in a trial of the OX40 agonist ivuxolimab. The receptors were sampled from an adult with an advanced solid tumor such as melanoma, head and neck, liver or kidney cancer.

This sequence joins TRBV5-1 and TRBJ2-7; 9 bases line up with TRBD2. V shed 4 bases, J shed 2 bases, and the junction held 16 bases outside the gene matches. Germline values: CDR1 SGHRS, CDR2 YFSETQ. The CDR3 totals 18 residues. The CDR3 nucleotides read TGCGCCAGCAGCCCCCGGTTGGTGAGGTCTAGCGGGACCTACGAGCAGTACTTC. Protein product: CASSPRLVRSSGTYEQYF.

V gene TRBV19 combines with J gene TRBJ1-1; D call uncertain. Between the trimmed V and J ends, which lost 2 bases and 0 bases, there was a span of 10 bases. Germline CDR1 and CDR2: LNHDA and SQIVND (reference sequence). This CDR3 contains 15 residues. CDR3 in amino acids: CASSIIGRLNTEAFF. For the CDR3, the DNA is TGTGCCAGTAGTATAATCGGCCGGCTGAACACTGAAGCTTTCTTT.

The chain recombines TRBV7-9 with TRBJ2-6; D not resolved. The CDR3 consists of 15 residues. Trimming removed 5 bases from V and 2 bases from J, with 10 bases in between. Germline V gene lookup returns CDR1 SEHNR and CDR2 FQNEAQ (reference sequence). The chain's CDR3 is CASSPGAAGANVLTF. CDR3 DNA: TGTGCCAGCAGCCCTGGAGCCGCTGGGGCCAACGTCCTGACTTTC.

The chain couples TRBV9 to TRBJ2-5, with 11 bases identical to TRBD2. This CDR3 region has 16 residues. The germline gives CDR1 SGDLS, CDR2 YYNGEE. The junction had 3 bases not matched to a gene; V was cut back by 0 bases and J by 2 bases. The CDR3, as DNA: TGTGCCAGCAGCGTAGGGACTAGCGGGCTACAAGAGACCCAGTACTTC. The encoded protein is CASSVGTSGLQETQYF.

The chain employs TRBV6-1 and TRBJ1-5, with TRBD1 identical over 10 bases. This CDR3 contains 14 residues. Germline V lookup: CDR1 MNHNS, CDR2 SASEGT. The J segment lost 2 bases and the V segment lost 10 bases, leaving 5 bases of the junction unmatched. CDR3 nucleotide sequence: TGTGCCATCGTGGGGACAGGGGGCAATCAGCCCCAGCATTTT. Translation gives CAIVGTGGNQPQHF.

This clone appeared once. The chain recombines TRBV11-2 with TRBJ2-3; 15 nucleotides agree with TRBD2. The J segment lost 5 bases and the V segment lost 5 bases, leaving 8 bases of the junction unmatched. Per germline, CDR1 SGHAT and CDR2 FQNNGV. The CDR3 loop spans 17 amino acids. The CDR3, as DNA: TGTGCCAGCAGCCGCAGGACTAGCGGGAGGGCCGAAGATACGCAGTATTTT. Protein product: CASSRRTSGRAEDTQYF.

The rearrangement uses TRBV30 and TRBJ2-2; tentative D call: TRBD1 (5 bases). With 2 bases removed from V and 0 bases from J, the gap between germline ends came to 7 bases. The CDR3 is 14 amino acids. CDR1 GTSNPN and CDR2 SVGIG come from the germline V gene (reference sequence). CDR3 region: CAWSTGTNTGELFF. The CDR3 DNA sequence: TGTGCCTGGAGTACAGGAACGAACACCGGGGAGCTGTTTTTT.

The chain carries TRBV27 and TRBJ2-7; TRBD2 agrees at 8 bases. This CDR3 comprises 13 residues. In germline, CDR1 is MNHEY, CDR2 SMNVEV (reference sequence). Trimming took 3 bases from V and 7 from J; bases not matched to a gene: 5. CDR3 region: CASSFQRESEQYF. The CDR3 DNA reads TGTGCCAGCAGTTTCCAGCGGGAGAGTGAGCAGTACTTC.